Below are 15 T cell receptor beta chains sequenced from a single sample in a study of blood T cell repertoires in COVID-19. Sequenced by immunoSEQ multiplex PCR; TCRdb stores in-frame clones only, minus some. Of more than 200,000 clones listed, around 80% are singletons. Sequencing used peripheral blood. The receptors shown here come from a man aged 55 to 70 with acute or convalescent COVID-19.

The rearrangement links TRBV4-1 to TRBJ2-5, with a weak D call TRBD1 (5 bases). Germline loops: CDR1 MGHRA, CDR2 YSYEKL. The CDR3 loop spans 16 amino acids. V was shortened by 0 bases and J by 5 bases, with 16 bases between the two germline ends. Here the CDR3 reads CASSQDGFVGPETQYF. Here the CDR3 DNA reads TGCGCCAGCAGCCAAGATGGGTTTGTGGGGCCGGAGACCCAGTACTTC.

This chain connects TRBV7-6 to TRBJ2-1; a possible D gene is TRBD1 (6 bases). CDR1 and CDR2 from the germline V gene are SGHVS and FNYEAQ. CDR3 length: 15 amino acids. Deletions cut 5 bases from V and 0 bases from J, with 11 bases between. CDR3 bases: TGTGCCAGCAGCCCCCAAGGGGGCTCCTACAATGAGCAGTTCTTC. Encoded protein: CASSPQGGSYNEQFF.

In regard to this clone: This same CDR3 is encoded by further DNA sequences in the sample. This chain uses TRBV19 with TRBJ2-2, with D perhaps matching TRBD2 (5 bases). The CDR3 runs 14 residues. The ends were cut back, 3 bases at V and 3 bases at J, with 8 bases in the middle. Germline CDR1 and CDR2: LNHDA and SQIVND (reference sequence). CDR3 sequence reads: CASSMGGHTGELFF. The CDR3 nucleotides read TGTGCCAGTAGTATGGGCGGGCACACCGGGGAGCTGTTTTTT.

V gene TRBV7-6 combines with J gene TRBJ2-7; 7 bases are shared with TRBD2. The CDR3 consists of 18 residues. Trimming took 5 bases from V and 2 from J; bases not matched to a gene: 18. The germline gives CDR1 SGHVS, CDR2 FNYEAQ. The CDR3 loop is CASSALLSWRGSPYEQYF. The CDR3 nucleotides read TGTGCCAGCAGCGCCCTTCTGTCGTGGCGGGGGTCCCCCTACGAGCAGTACTTC.

This rearrangement joins TRBV5-4 to TRBJ2-3, with D perhaps TRBD2 (6 bases). Trimming pared 0 bases from V and 4 bases from J, leaving 12 bases between. This CDR3 spans 15 amino acids. Germline V gene lookup returns CDR1 SGHNT and CDR2 YYREEE (reference sequence). CDR3 residues: CASSLEAGGADTQYF. DNA of the CDR3: TGTGCCAGCAGCTTGGAAGCGGGCGGGGCAGATACGCAGTATTTT.

V and J are TRBV5-1 and TRBJ2-2; D is unresolved. This CDR3 spans 15 amino acids. Germline values: CDR1 SGHRS, CDR2 YFSETQ. The V end was cut by 8 bases, the J end by 0 bases, with 14 bases between. The CDR3 sequence is CASFTYPSNTGELFF. The CDR3 DNA reads as TGCGCCAGTTTTACTTACCCTTCGAACACCGGGGAGCTGTTTTTT.

The chain carries TRBV19 and TRBJ2-2; D uncertain. CDR1 is LNHDA and CDR2 is SQIVND in the germline V gene (reference sequence). CDR3 length equals 14 residues. The V end was cut by 7 bases, the J end by 8 bases, with 17 bases between. Here the CDR3 reads CASTQTRKSGELFF. CDR3 in DNA: TGTGCCAGTACTCAGACCAGGAAGTCAGGGGAGCTGTTTTTT.

CDR3 coding DNA: TGTGCCAGCAGCAGACAGGGGCTCACTGAAGCTTTCTTT. Translation gives CASSRQGLTEAFF. The V and J genes are TRBV9 and TRBJ1-1; TRBD1 agrees at 8 bases. The CDR3 has 13 residues. The V segment lost 4 bases and the J segment 4 bases; nucleotides outside the gene matches: 3. Per the germline V gene, CDR1 is SGDLS and CDR2 is YYNGEE.

This chain connects TRBV27 to TRBJ2-5; no clear D. The CDR3 runs 13 residues. In germline, CDR1 is MNHEY, CDR2 SMNVEV (reference sequence). V was trimmed by 6 bases and J by 4 bases, leaving 12 bases between them. The CDR3 DNA follows: TGTGCCAGCAGAAGAGAGGTGGGAGAGACCCAGTACTTC. Residues: CASRREVGETQYF.

The rearrangement joins TRBV4-2 to TRBJ1-3, with no clear D. The V end was cut by 0 bases, the J end by 0 bases, with 6 bases between. CDR1 is LGHNA and CDR2 is YNFKEQ in the germline V gene. CDR3 length equals 15 residues. CDR3 loop: CASSQERYSGNTIYF. DNA for the CDR3: TGTGCCAGCAGCCAAGAGCGGTACTCTGGAAACACCATATATTTT.

The J gene is TRBJ1-1, the V gene TRBV27; the D is unclear. CDR1 MNHEY and CDR2 SMNVEV come from the germline V gene (reference sequence). V lost 6 bases, J lost 4 bases, and 15 bases lay in between. CDR3 length: 14 amino acids. The CDR3 loop reads CASSHPRGSTEAFF. CDR3 bases: TGTGCCAGCAGCCATCCACGGGGAAGCACTGAAGCTTTCTTT.

This chain connects TRBV5-1 to TRBJ1-2, with 8 bases identical to TRBD1. The CDR3 spans 15 residues. The junction had 12 bases not matched to a gene; V was cut back by 4 bases and J by 7 bases. Germline-derived CDR1 and CDR2 are SGHRS and YFSETQ. CDR3 sequence reads: CASSTGQGSVVGYTF. The CDR3, as DNA: TGCGCCAGCAGCACCGGACAGGGAAGTGTCGTTGGCTACACCTTC.

The genes are TRBV24-1 and TRBJ1-2, with TRBD1 identical over 7 bases. Germline V gene sequence: CDR1 KGHDR, CDR2 SFDVKD. The CDR3 totals 14 residues. J was trimmed by 3 bases and V by 9 bases; bases with no gene match: 9. CDR3 bases: TGTGCCACCGTATCGAAGGGGGCATACTATGGCTACACCTTC. This translates into CATVSKGAYYGYTF.

With regard to this clone: The sample carries other DNA sequences with the same CDR3. This sequence joins TRBV9 and TRBJ2-7, with 13 bases matching TRBD2. J gave up 7 bases and V 2 bases, and 0 bases lay outside the gene matches. The CDR3 covers 13 residues. The germline V gene has CDR1 SGDLS and CDR2 YYNGEE. CDR3 in amino acids: CASSVGLAGEQYF. The CDR3 DNA follows: TGTGCCAGCAGCGTGGGACTAGCGGGAGAGCAGTACTTC.

In its sample, this clone was seen once. This sequence joins TRBV27 and TRBJ1-5; D remains ambiguous. V was clipped by 6 bases and J by 3 bases, with 15 bases between them. This CDR3 has 15 amino acids. CDR1 MNHEY and CDR2 SMNVEV come from the germline V gene (reference sequence). The CDR3 nucleotides read TGTGCCAGCAGCTGGAGGCCATTTCCCAATCAGCCCCAGCATTTT. It translates to CASSWRPFPNQPQHF.